Listed here are 2 T cell receptor beta chains from one sample, sequenced in a study of cytomegalovirus exposure and HLA in healthy donors. Amplification used 60 Vbeta primers and 13 Jbeta primers. Here immunoSEQ multiplex PCR was the method, and the copy in TCRdb shows in-frame clones only, minus some. Its table records tens of thousands of clones. The sequenced sample consisted of PBMCs. The source is a young woman in good health and CMV-seropositive.

This chain connects TRBV27 to TRBJ2-7; 10 bases are shared with TRBD1. The CDR3 length is 16 residues. Germline V gene sequence: CDR1 MNHEY, CDR2 SMNVEV (reference sequence). After removal of 4 bases from V and 4 bases from J, the junction contained 10 bases not matched to a gene. CDR3 amino acids: CASSSLTGGARYEQYF. The CDR3 DNA reads TGTGCCAGCAGTTCCCTGACAGGGGGCGCGAGGTACGAGCAGTACTTC.

The chain links TRBV30 to TRBJ1-2; D gene unclear. The CDR3 totals 13 residues. Trimming cost V 1 base and J 2 bases, with 8 bases left between them. CDR1 GTSNPN and CDR2 SVGIG come from the germline V gene (reference sequence). The DNA of the CDR3 is TGTGCCTGGAGTGAGAGGGCCAACTATGGCTACACCTTC. It yields the protein CAWSERANYGYTF.